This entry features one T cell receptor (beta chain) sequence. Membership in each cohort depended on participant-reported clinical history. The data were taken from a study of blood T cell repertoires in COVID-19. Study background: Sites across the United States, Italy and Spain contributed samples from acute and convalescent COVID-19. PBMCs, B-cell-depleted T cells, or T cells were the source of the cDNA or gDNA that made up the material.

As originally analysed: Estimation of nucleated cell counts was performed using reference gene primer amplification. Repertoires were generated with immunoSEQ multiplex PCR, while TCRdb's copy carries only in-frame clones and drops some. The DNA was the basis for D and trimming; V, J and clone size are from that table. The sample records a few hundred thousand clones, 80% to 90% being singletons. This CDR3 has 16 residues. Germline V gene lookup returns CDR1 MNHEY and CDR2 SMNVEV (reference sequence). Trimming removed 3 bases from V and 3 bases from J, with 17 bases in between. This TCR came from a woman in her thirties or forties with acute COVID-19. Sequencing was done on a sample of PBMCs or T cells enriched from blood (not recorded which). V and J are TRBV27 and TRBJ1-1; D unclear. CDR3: CASSFFPPILDTEAFF. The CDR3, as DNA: TGTGCCAGCAGTTTCTTTCCTCCTATCCTGGACACTGAAGCTTTCTTT.